Listed below are T cell receptor beta chains from one sample, sequenced in a study of blood T cell repertoires in COVID-19. Here immunoSEQ multiplex PCR was the method, and the copy in TCRdb shows in-frame clones only, minus some. The sample contains 130,000 to 150,000 clones, 85% to 90% of which appear only once. The source material was PBMCs or T cells enriched from blood (not recorded which). The receptor set was obtained from a woman aged 25 to 39 with acute COVID-19. The CDR3 runs from the conserved cysteine through the conserved F or W. The D gene is left open where the match is weak. The size field is filled for only some rows; it gives once, few, many or a size class.

CDR3 DNA,CDR3 protein,clone size,J gene,D gene,V gene
TGTGCCAGCAGCGTGGGGGGACAGGGGATCGGGGAGCTGTTTTTT,CASSVGGQGIGELFF,-,TRBJ2-2,TRBD1,TRBV9
TGTGCCAGCAGTGCGAAGGGACAGAGCCAAGAGACCCAGTACTTC,CASSAKGQSQETQYF,-,TRBJ2-5,TRBD1,TRBV25-1
TGTGCCAGCAGTCACGCAGGGGAGCATGGCTACACCTTC,CASSHAGEHGYTF,few,TRBJ1-2,-,TRBV5-4
TGTGCCAGCAGTCTCGGGACAGAAGATCAGCCCCAGCATTTT,CASSLGTEDQPQHF,-,TRBJ1-5,TRBD1,TRBV27
TGTGCCAGCAGCTTGGGACTCTCTGGGGCCAACGTCCTGACTTTC,CASSLGLSGANVLTF,-,TRBJ2-6,-,TRBV7-2
TGCAGCGTTACGACTACGGCAGGAGCGGGCTACACCTTC,CSVTTTAGAGYTF,-,TRBJ1-2,-,TRBV29-1
TGTGCCAGCAGCTTAATGGCGGGTCCGGACGGGGAGCAGTTCTTC,CASSLMAGPDGEQFF,once,TRBJ2-1,-,TRBV7-2
TGTGCCAGCAGCACTCTAGCGGGGTTAAGCACAGATACGCAGTATTTT,CASSTLAGLSTDTQYF,-,TRBJ2-3,TRBD2,TRBV7-2
TGTGCCAGCAGCGTAGCAGGGCTTCAGGGTCAGCCCCAGCATTTT,CASSVAGLQGQPQHF,-,TRBJ1-5,-,TRBV9
TGCGCCAGCAGCTTTCGCAACTATATGGGTGACGAGCAGTACTTC,CASSFRNYMGDEQYF,-,TRBJ2-7,-,TRBV5-1
TGTGCCAGCAGCTTAAGGTTCGCGACGGACAGGGGTAACGAGCAGTACTTC,CASSLRFATDRGNEQYF,-,TRBJ2-7,TRBD1,TRBV7-9
TGTGCCAGCAGTCCCCGGGACAGGGGCTATGGCTACACCTTC,CASSPRDRGYGYTF,-,TRBJ1-2,TRBD1,TRBV28
TGTGCCAGCAGCTTAGGTGGTCCGGGTTCGGACACCGGGGAGCTGTTTTTT,CASSLGGPGSDTGELFF,-,TRBJ2-2,-,TRBV7-9
TGTGCCAGCTCACTGGTGGGGAGTTCCTACGAGCAGTACTTC,CASSLVGSSYEQYF,-,TRBJ2-7,-,TRBV18
TGTGCCAGCAGTCATACCGGGACTAGCGGGAGTAACGAGCAGTACTTC,CASSHTGTSGSNEQYF,-,TRBJ2-7,TRBD2,TRBV27
TGTGCCAGCAGTTCAGCGAACACCGGGGAGCTGTTTTTT,CASSSANTGELFF,-,TRBJ2-2,-,TRBV11-3
TGTGCCACCAGCAGAAACCCGAGAACCACACTGTTTTTT,CATSRNPRTTLFF,-,TRBJ1-4,-,TRBV15
TGTGCCAGCAGTTTACTAAGCAGGGGCAACTACGAGCAGTACTTC,CASSLLSRGNYEQYF,-,TRBJ2-7,-,TRBV27
TGTGCCAGCAGTCCGGTCGGGGGGCCTTCCGAGCAGTACTTC,CASSPVGGPSEQYF,-,TRBJ2-7,-,TRBV28
TGTGCCAGTGCCCCCCGGTTAGCGGGTATCAATGAGCAGTTCTTC,CASAPRLAGINEQFF,-,TRBJ2-1,TRBD2,TRBV7-8
TGTGCCAGCAGCTTAGGGACAGGGGGAGTAAGCACAGATACGCAGTATTTT,CASSLGTGGVSTDTQYF,-,TRBJ2-3,TRBD1,TRBV7-9
TGTGCCAGCAGCCCGCCTTGGAGGGACCATGGCTACACCTTC,CASSPPWRDHGYTF,-,TRBJ1-2,-,TRBV16